This T cell receptor (beta chain) was sequenced in a study of control samples from healthy donors and cancer patients. This CDR3 region has 14 residues. Germline lookup yields CDR1 MRHNA and CDR2 SNTAGT. The V end lost 3 bases, the J end lost 2 bases, and 11 bases lay between the germline ends. The method was immunoSEQ multiplex PCR; TCRdb's version includes in-frame clones alone and lacks a portion of them. The sample records some 130,000 clones, around nine tenths being singletons. The chain carries TRBV6-4 and TRBJ2-7, with a tentative D call TRBD1 (6 bases). This receptor was taken from a man aged 18-30 years in good health. Sequenced sample: blood. The CDR3 sequence: CASSETGSPYEQYF. The CDR3, as DNA: TGTGCCAGCAGTGAAACAGGGAGCCCCTACGAGCAGTACTTC.